The 22 T cell receptor beta chains reported below all come from one sample, sequenced in a study of OX40 agonist ivuxolimab in advanced cancers. This table comes from immunoSEQ multiplex PCR, and its TCRdb copy is limited to in-frame clones, with some not included. Altogether roughly 53,000 clones are present, roughly 83% being singletons, with the ten largest covering 4.6%. Material: CD4+ or CD8+ T cells sorted from blood, obtained in a trial of the OX40 agonist ivuxolimab. The receptors originated from an adult with an advanced solid tumor such as melanoma, head and neck, liver or kidney cancer.

The V call is TRBV11-3, the J call TRBJ2-7; D unclear. V was clipped by 7 bases and J by 1 base, with 17 bases between them. The CDR3 totals 15 residues. Germline V gene data show CDR1 as SGHNT and CDR2 as YENEEA. CDR3 amino acids: CASIKTTGLSYEQYF. The CDR3 DNA follows: TGTGCCAGCATCAAAACTACGGGCCTATCCTACGAGCAGTACTTC.

V and J are TRBV27 and TRBJ1-5; D unclear. V was trimmed by 6 bases and J by 4 bases, leaving 19 bases between them. CDR3 length equals 16 residues. The germline V gene encodes CDR1 MNHEY and CDR2 SMNVEV (reference sequence). This CDR3 is CASSPVFPKLNQPQHF. CDR3 bases: TGTGCCAGCAGCCCCGTGTTCCCTAAACTAAATCAGCCCCAGCATTTT.

V usage is TRBV5-1 and J usage is TRBJ1-3; D unclear. This CDR3 comprises 15 residues. Germline loops: CDR1 SGHRS, CDR2 YFSETQ. Trimming pared 0 bases from V and 0 bases from J, leaving 7 bases between. For the CDR3, the DNA is TGCGCCAGCAGCTTGGACCGGCTCTCTGGAAACACCATATATTTT. Translation gives CASSLDRLSGNTIYF. Full variable domain (rest looked up from reference TRBV5-1 and TRBJ1-3): KAGVTQTPRYLIKTRGQQVTLSCSPISGHRSVSWYQQTPGQGLQFLFEYFSETQRNKGNFPGRFSGRQFSNSRSEMNVSTLELGDSALYLCASSLDRLSGNTIYFGEGSWLTVV.

This rearrangement joins TRBV6-4 to TRBJ2-2; D not certain. Germline CDR1 is MRHNA and CDR2 is SNTAGT. The CDR3 is 15 residues long. Trimming stripped 3 bases from V and 10 bases from J, with 18 bases between. DNA of the CDR3: TGTGCCAGCAGTGAATTCCCGGGTCGGACCAAGGAGCTGTTTTTT. This translates into CASSEFPGRTKELFF.

The rearrangement links TRBV7-2 to TRBJ1-4, with a possible D match to TRBD1 (5 bases). V lost 1 base, J lost 4 bases, and 16 bases lay in between. From germline, CDR1 is SGHTA and CDR2 FQGNSA. The CDR3 loop spans 17 amino acids. The CDR3 loop reads CASSLGGWGASNEKLFF. CDR3 coding DNA: TGTGCCAGCAGCTTAGGGGGCTGGGGAGCGAGTAATGAAAAACTGTTTTTT.

V gene TRBV28 combines with J gene TRBJ1-1, with a weak D call TRBD1 (5 bases). The germline V and J ends were trimmed by 1 base and 1 base, with 22 bases remaining between them. This CDR3 spans 19 amino acids. The germline CDR1 and CDR2 sequences are MDHEN and SYDVKM. CDR3 nucleotides: TGTGCCAGCAGTTTATTTTCCTCGTGGCAGGGCACGGCGAACACTGAAGCTTTCTTT. It codes for CASSLFSSWQGTANTEAFF.

This clone was recorded once. V is TRBV29-1 and J is TRBJ2-2, with D tentatively TRBD2 (6 bases). This CDR3 region has 14 residues. V was shortened by 3 bases and J by 3 bases, with 11 bases between the two germline ends. CDR1 and CDR2 (germline): SQVTM, ANQGSEA. As DNA, the CDR3 is TGCAGCGTTGATGGAGGGCTTTACACCGGGGAGCTGTTTTTT. Translating it yields CSVDGGLYTGELFF.

The chain links TRBV6-6 to TRBJ2-1; D not resolved. The CDR3 covers 15 residues. Germline V gene data show CDR1 as MNHNY and CDR2 as SVGAGI (reference sequence). V was clipped by 6 bases and J by 7 bases, with 19 bases between them. Here the CDR3 reads CASSRATLLWNEQFF. CDR3 nucleotides: TGTGCCAGCAGCCGCGCAACACTTTTGTGGAATGAGCAGTTCTTC.

V gene TRBV7-8 combines with J gene TRBJ2-7; D uncertain. The CDR3 totals 12 residues. Germline loops: CDR1 SGHVS, CDR2 FQNEAQ. V was clipped by 3 bases and J by 4 bases, with 7 bases between them. CDR3 DNA sequence: TGTGCCAGCAGCTTCTTTCGTTACGAGCAGTACTTC. It codes for CASSFFRYEQYF.

This clone was recorded only once. The chain recombines TRBV7-2 with TRBJ2-3, with D possibly being TRBD1 or TRBD2 (5 bases each). Germline V gives CDR1 SGHTA, CDR2 FQGNSA. Trimming cost V 2 bases and J 3 bases, with 12 bases left between them. The CDR3 extends over 15 amino acids. The CDR3 sequence is CASSLRTLVTDTQYF. CDR3 in DNA: TGTGCCAGCAGCTTACGGACACTAGTGACAGATACGCAGTATTTT.

The rearrangement joins TRBV2 to TRBJ2-3, with a possible D match to TRBD1 (6 bases). The CDR3 has 15 residues. The germline V gene has CDR1 SNHLY and CDR2 FYNNEI. V was trimmed by 7 bases and J by 2 bases, leaving 16 bases between them. The CDR3 loop reads CASIAQGVSTDTQYF. In DNA form, the CDR3 reads TGTGCCAGCATAGCACAGGGAGTCTCCACAGATACGCAGTATTTT. Full variable domain (missing parts from reference TRBV2 and TRBJ2-3): EPEVTQTPSHQVTQMGQEVILRCVPISNHLYFYWYRQILGQKVEFLVSFYNNEISEKSEIFDDQFSVERPDGSNFTLKIRSTKLEDSAMYFCASIAQGVSTDTQYFGPGTRLTVL.

The rearrangement links TRBV27 to TRBJ2-7; D gene unclear. Per germline, CDR1 MNHEY and CDR2 SMNVEV (reference sequence). The CDR3 contains 13 residues. Trimming removed 3 bases from V and 3 bases from J, with 9 bases in between. The CDR3 sequence: CASSFKGYYEQYF. CDR3 sequence (DNA): TGTGCCAGCAGTTTTAAAGGGTACTACGAGCAGTACTTC.

This clone has more than one count but fewer than ten. The rearrangement links TRBV5-1 to TRBJ2-2, with D perhaps being TRBD1 or TRBD2 (6 bases each). Looked up from germline, CDR1 is SGHRS and CDR2 is YFSETQ. The length of the CDR3 is 16 residues. V dropped 2 bases and J dropped 5 bases, with 16 bases sitting between them. CDR3: CASSLTAGHPTGELFF. DNA of the CDR3: TGCGCCAGCAGCTTAACGGCGGGACACCCAACCGGGGAGCTGTTTTTT.

The chain joins TRBV2 to TRBJ1-2; D possibly corresponds to TRBD1 (5 bases). The germline V gene encodes CDR1 SNHLY and CDR2 FYNNEI. V was clipped by 2 bases and J by 5 bases, with 12 bases between them. The CDR3 is made up of 14 amino acids. The DNA of the CDR3 is TGTGCCAGCAGTGAATCGGGACCGACGTATGGCTACACCTTC. This encodes CASSESGPTYGYTF.

The chain employs TRBV29-1 and TRBJ1-1; D ambiguous. The germline CDR1 and CDR2 sequences are SQVTM and ANQGSEA. CDR3 length: 11 residues. The V gene lost 1 base and the J gene lost 7 bases, with 7 bases spanning the gap. The CDR3 is CSVEAGSEAFF. The CDR3 DNA is TGCAGCGTTGAAGCAGGCAGTGAAGCTTTCTTT. The whole variable domain, remainder taken from reference TRBV29-1 and TRBJ1-1, is SAVISQKPSRDICQRGTSLTIQCQVDSQVTMMFWYRQQPGQSLTLIATANQGSEATYESGFVIDKFPISRPNLTFSTLTVSNMSPEDSSIYLCSVEAGSEAFFGQGTRLTVV.

This rearrangement joins TRBV28 to TRBJ2-2; D gene unclear. The CDR3 contains 13 residues. The germline V gene has CDR1 MDHEN and CDR2 SYDVKM. Deletions cut 7 bases from V and 2 bases from J, with 8 bases between. CDR3 region: CASISSNTGELFF. The CDR3 DNA sequence: TGTGCCAGCATCTCCAGCAACACCGGGGAGCTGTTTTTT.

The chain employs TRBV7-2 and TRBJ1-1; possibly TRBD1 for D (5 bases). With 0 bases removed from V and 6 bases from J, the gap between germline ends came to 20 bases. The CDR3 covers 17 residues. Germline assignment: CDR1 SGHTA and CDR2 FQGNSA. The CDR3 here is CASSLAVLGTLGSEAFF. DNA for the CDR3: TGTGCCAGCAGCTTAGCGGTCCTGGGGACCCTGGGATCTGAAGCTTTCTTT.

The rearrangement joins TRBV5-4 to TRBJ2-2; D possibly corresponds to TRBD2 (5 bases). The CDR3 extends over 14 amino acids. V was pared by 3 bases and J by 5 bases, with 11 bases between. Germline CDR1 and CDR2: SGHNT and YYREEE (reference sequence). In DNA form, the CDR3 reads TGTGCCAGCAGCTCTCAAAGCGGAACCGGGGAGCTGTTTTTT. It codes for CASSSQSGTGELFF.

This chain links TRBV6-1 with TRBJ2-7; D is perhaps TRBD2 (6 bases). The CDR3 is 16 amino acids. V was clipped by 1 base and J by 0 bases, with 13 bases between them. Germline CDR1 reads MNHNS; CDR2 reads SASEGT. CDR3: CASSEDLGLISYEQYF. CDR3 in DNA: TGTGCCAGCAGTGAAGACCTGGGACTGATCTCCTACGAGCAGTACTTC.

The V and J genes are TRBV6-6 and TRBJ2-2; a weak D match, TRBD2 (5 bases). Germline-derived CDR1 and CDR2 are MNHNY and SVGAGI (reference sequence). With 6 bases removed from V and 0 bases from J, the gap between germline ends came to 11 bases. The CDR3 is 15 amino acids. The CDR3 region has the DNA TGTGCCAGCAGCTCGGGATCCGCGAACACCGGGGAGCTGTTTTTT. This sequence encodes CASSSGSANTGELFF.

The chain links TRBV5-1 to TRBJ1-1; D uncertain. CDR1 and CDR2 from the germline V gene are SGHRS and YFSETQ. The CDR3 loop spans 14 amino acids. The V gene lost 2 bases and the J gene lost 1 base, with 9 bases spanning the gap. CDR3 DNA: TGCGCCAGCAGCTTAGAGGAGTGGAACACTGAAGCTTTCTTT. This sequence encodes CASSLEEWNTEAFF.

About this clone itself: One end of the junction is discordant with germline, which a read error may explain. The gene calls are TRBV7-9 and TRBJ2-7; 11 bases are a match to TRBD1. Germline values: CDR1 SEHNR, CDR2 FQNEAQ (reference sequence). The CDR3 is made up of 15 amino acids. Written as DNA, the CDR3 is TGTGCCAGCAGCTTAGCTCTAGGGGGGACAGGGGGTCCATTCTTC. This codes for CASSLALGGTGGPFF. Together with reference TRBV7-9 and TRBJ2-7, the CDR3 gives the full variable domain: DTGVSQNPRHKITKRGQNVTFRCDPISEHNRLYWYRQTLGQGPEFLTYFQNEAQLEKSRLLSDRFSAERPKGSFSTLEIQRTEQGDSAMYLCASSLALGGTGGPFFGPGTRLTVT.